This is a list of T cell receptor beta chains from one sample in a study of cytomegalovirus exposure and HLA in healthy donors. Assay: immunoSEQ multiplex PCR; the TCRdb copy retains only in-frame clones and omits some. The repertoire holds 200,000 or so clones, about 75% seen once, with more than 1.5% in the top ten. The sample was PBMCs. These receptors were obtained from a man between 18 and 29 years old in good health and CMV-seronegative. Both conserved end residues are part of each CDR3. The D gene is left open where the match is weak. Clone size is given for some rows only: seen once, a few or many times, or a class if the clone is expanded.

>-|TRBV7-3|TRBJ2-3|-
CASSFRPGSDTQYF
TGTGCCAGCAGCTTTCGGCCGGGGTCAGATACGCAGTATTTT
>-|TRBV14|TRBJ1-1|-
CASSQDSLGGRVTEAFF
TGTGCCAGCAGCCAAGATTCCCTCGGTGGGAGGGTCACTGAAGCTTTCTTT
>-|TRBV11-2|TRBJ2-1|-
CASGERNNEQFF
TGTGCCAGCGGAGAACGCAACAATGAGCAGTTCTTC
>TRBD2|TRBV4-3|TRBJ2-2|-
CASSQARPSGALNTGELFF
TGCGCCAGCAGCCAAGCCCGGCCTAGCGGAGCCCTAAACACCGGGGAGCTGTTTTTT
>-|TRBV28|TRBJ1-1|once
CASSLQGLGAFF
TGTGCCAGCAGTTTACAGGGTTTGGGAGCTTTCTTT
>TRBD1|TRBV7-2|TRBJ1-1|once
CASSWSAGTENTEAFF
TGTGCCAGCAGCTGGTCGGCTGGGACAGAGAACACTGAAGCTTTCTTT
>TRBD2|TRBV28|TRBJ2-1|-
CASKTGGVNEQFF
TGTGCCAGCAAAACCGGGGGGGTCAATGAGCAGTTCTTC
>TRBD1|TRBV7-3|TRBJ1-2|-
CASSPGTGGNYGYTF
TGTGCCAGCAGTCCCGGGACAGGGGGTAACTATGGCTACACCTTC
>-|TRBV5-1|TRBJ2-5|few
CASSLRSSRETQYF
TGCGCCAGCAGCTTGAGGTCTAGTCGAGAGACCCAGTACTTC
>-|TRBV7-2|TRBJ2-7|-
CASSSDGISSYEQYF
TGTGCCAGCAGCTCCGACGGGATCAGCTCCTACGAGCAGTACTTC
>-|TRBV4-3|TRBJ2-7|once
CASSQDFRGGDEQYF
TGCGCCAGCAGCCAAGATTTCCGCGGGGGCGACGAGCAGTACTTC
>-|TRBV28|TRBJ1-1|-
CASSPTIQVNTEAFF
TGTGCCAGCAGCCCAACAATCCAGGTGAACACTGAAGCTTTCTTT
>TRBD1|TRBV7-8|TRBJ1-2|-
CASSIPTGGSYGYTF
TGTGCCAGCAGCATACCGACAGGGGGCTCCTATGGCTACACCTTC
>-|TRBV2|TRBJ1-1|few
CASSVGGKESFF
TGTGCCAGCAGTGTGGGAGGTAAGGAGTCTTTCTTT
>TRBD1|TRBV7-8|TRBJ2-2|-
CASSSRTGSTGELFF
TGTGCCAGCAGCTCCCGGACAGGGAGCACCGGGGAGCTGTTTTTT
>TRBD2|TRBV30|TRBJ2-7|-
CAWDPSLASGEQYF
TGTGCCTGGGACCCCAGCCTAGCTAGCGGCGAGCAGTACTTC
>TRBD1|TRBV28|TRBJ1-1|once
CASSLLGQGRLEAFF
TGTGCCAGCAGTTTACTCGGACAGGGCCGTTTGGAAGCTTTCTTT
>TRBD2|TRBV9|TRBJ2-1|-
CASSLASGRNSYNEQFF
TGTGCCAGCAGCCTAGCTAGCGGGAGGAACAGTTACAATGAGCAGTTCTTC
>-|TRBV9|TRBJ1-1|-
CASGALINTEAFF
TGTGCCAGCGGGGCCCTTATTAACACTGAAGCTTTCTTT
>-|TRBV19|TRBJ2-5|-
CANPTEEKETQYF
TGTGCCAACCCGACGGAGGAAAAAGAGACCCAGTACTTC
>-|TRBV27|TRBJ2-2|-
CASSSVTRQGTGELFF
TGTGCCAGCAGTTCCGTGACTAGACAGGGTACCGGGGAGCTGTTTTTT
>TRBD2|TRBV6-6|TRBJ2-7|few
CASRTPGLDMGEQYF
TGTGCCAGCAGGACGCCGGGACTAGACATGGGAGAGCAGTACTTC
>-|TRBV7-2|TRBJ1-2|-
CASSPPPKAGYGYTF
TGTGCCAGCAGCCCCCCCCCGAAGGCAGGGTATGGCTACACCTTC
>-|TRBV2|TRBJ2-4|-
CASSDRHIAKNIQYF
TGTGCCAGCAGTGACCGACATATAGCCAAAAACATTCAGTACTTC
>-|TRBV19|TRBJ1-5|-
CASSMSRSPGQPQHF
TGTGCCAGTAGTATGAGTCGGTCCCCCGGTCAGCCCCAGCATTTT
>TRBD1|TRBV6-6|TRBJ1-3|few
CASSSWDSRNTIYF
TGTGCCAGCAGTTCCTGGGACAGCCGAAACACCATATATTTT
>TRBD1|TRBV7-2|TRBJ1-6|-
CASSLPGGSPLHF
TGTGCCAGCAGCTTACCAGGGGGTTCACCCCTCCACTTT
>TRBD2|TRBV30|TRBJ2-1|-
CAWSVLAATYNEQFF
TGTGCCTGGAGTGTACTAGCGGCGACCTACAATGAGCAGTTCTTC
>-|TRBV7-3|TRBJ2-1|-
CASSLIGEDEQFF
TGTGCCAGCAGCTTAATAGGGGAAGATGAGCAGTTCTTC
>TRBD2|TRBV6-5|TRBJ2-7|-
CASRYSGGEYEQYF
TGTGCCAGCAGATATAGCGGGGGCGAATACGAGCAGTACTTC
>TRBD2|TRBV28|TRBJ2-7|-
CASSRYLAGGRAHEQYF
TGTGCCAGCAGTCGGTACCTAGCAGGCGGGAGGGCACACGAGCAGTACTTC
>TRBD2|TRBV4-2|TRBJ2-2|-
CASSPRAAGGSTGELFF
TGTGCCAGCAGCCCCAGGGCAGCGGGGGGAAGCACCGGGGAGCTGTTTTTT
>-|TRBV5-6|TRBJ1-5|-
CASSAWGGGNQPQHF
TGTGCCAGCAGCGCTTGGGGGGGCGGCAATCAGCCCCAGCATTTT
>-|TRBV7-9|TRBJ1-2|-
CASSFQVHGYTF
TGTGCCAGCAGCTTCCAGGTTCATGGCTACACCTTC
>-|TRBV5-1|TRBJ2-7|-
CASSFPGSYEQYF
TGCGCCAGCAGCTTCCCGGGGTCCTACGAGCAGTACTTC
>TRBD2|TRBV7-2|TRBJ2-1|-
CASSAHLAGAYNEQFF
TGTGCCAGCAGCGCTCATCTAGCGGGAGCTTACAATGAGCAGTTCTTC
>-|TRBV28|TRBJ1-5|few
CASSTTGLGQPQHF
TGTGCCAGCAGTACTACAGGGCTCGGGCAGCCCCAGCATTTT
>-|TRBV5-1|TRBJ1-1|-
CASAYREGTEAFF
TGCGCCAGCGCCTACAGGGAGGGCACTGAAGCTTTCTTT